What follows are 8 T cell receptor beta chains derived from one specimen sequenced in a study of post-analysis software for immune sequencing data. Study-level points and caveats: The five TRBV segments detected at higher frequency in patients than in controls included TRBV5-6, TRBV5-1 and TRBV20-1.

Antigen specificity for these receptors is unknown. Included in the TCR beta cDNA libraries were unique molecular identifiers. Using its own MiXCR run on the PCR reads, TCRdb lists one record per CDR3 protein. The sample consists of hundreds of thousands of distinct CDR3 sequences, 55% to 60% of them appearing once. The sequencing sample was made of blood. Receptors originate from a girl aged 2-9 years with multiple sclerosis.

This chain links TRBV29-1 with TRBJ2-7; 10 bases align to TRBD2. There are 16 residues in the CDR3. The V gene's germline CDR1 is SQVTM and CDR2 ANQGSEA. V shed 0 bases and J 1 base; nucleotides not matched to a gene: 6. The CDR3 nucleotides read TGCAGCGTTGAAGATCGGCTAGCGGGAGCGTCCTACGAGCAGTACTTC. It encodes CSVEDRLAGASYEQYF.

CDR3 sequence (DNA): TGTGCCAGCGGATCCACAGGGGTAACCTACGAGCAGTACTTC. Translated: CASGSTGVTYEQYF. The chain combines TRBV25-1 with TRBJ2-7; TRBD1 agrees at 7 bases. The CDR3 has 14 amino acids. Germline loops: CDR1 MGHDK, CDR2 SYGVNS. The V segment lost 8 bases and the J segment 2 bases; nucleotides outside the gene matches: 9.

The chain is built from TRBV6-5 and TRBJ2-2; 7 bases map to TRBD2. The CDR3 runs to 15 residues. Germline-derived CDR1 and CDR2 are MNHEY and SVGAGI. V lost 2 bases to trimming and J lost 2 bases; unmatched junction nucleotides: 2. The DNA for the CDR3 is TGTGCCAGCAGTTACCAGCGGGAAAACACCGGGGAGCTGTTTTTT. This codes for CASSYQRENTGELFF.

The chain carries TRBV2 and TRBJ1-1, with 10 bases identical to TRBD1. Trimming at V came to 11 bases and at J to 5 bases, leaving 8 bases not matched to a gene. The CDR3 extends over 13 amino acids. Germline CDR1 and CDR2: SNHLY and FYNNEI. CDR3 sequence reads: CASRQGAGTEAFF. CDR3 sequence (DNA): TGTGCCTCGCGACAGGGGGCGGGGACTGAAGCTTTCTTT.

The chain is built from TRBV20-1 and TRBJ2-5; perhaps TRBD2 as D (6 bases). The closer fit of TRBJ2-7 to the DNA end suggests the J call may be wrong. Germline CDR1 DFQATT, CDR2 SNEGSKA (reference sequence). The CDR3 runs to 15 residues. The CDR3 here is CSARDPEGAGYEQYF. The CDR3 nucleotides read TGCAGTGCTAGAGATCCGGAGGGAGCCGGGTACGAGCAGTACTTC.

The J gene is TRBJ2-7, the V gene TRBV11-2, with TRBD2 matching over 9 bases. The J call may be incorrect, as the DNA end agrees better with TRBJ2-5. CDR3 length: 15 amino acids. CDR1 and CDR2 (germline): SGHAT, FQNNGV. CDR3 region: CASSLVLAGKETQYF. Here the CDR3 DNA reads TGTGCCAGCAGCTTAGTTCTAGCGGGAAAAGAGACCCAGTACTTC.

This clonotype turned up a few times. The chain links TRBV5-6 to TRBJ2-3; D remains ambiguous. V was clipped by 2 bases and J by 2 bases, with 12 bases between them. This CDR3 has 15 amino acids. The germline CDR1 and CDR2 sequences are SGHDT and YYEEEE. The CDR3 coding sequence is TGTGCCAGCAGCTTAACCCTGCCCCCCACAGATACGCAGTATTTT. Its protein product is CASSLTLPPTDTQYF.

This chain joins TRBV25-1 and TRBJ2-1, with TRBD2 matching 7 bases. The V gene end was trimmed by 5 bases and the J gene end by 3 bases; junction bases not matched to a gene: 7. The length of the CDR3 is 15 residues. The germline V gene encodes CDR1 MGHDK and CDR2 SYGVNS. CDR3 in DNA: TGTGCCAGCAGTCTAAGCGGGGTCGACTACAATGAGCAGTTCTTC. Its protein product is CASSLSGVDYNEQFF.